This is a list of T cell receptor beta chains from one sample in a study of radiotherapy plus CTLA-4 blockade in lung cancer. The repertoire was sequenced with immunoSEQ multiplex PCR; TCRdb's copy has only in-frame clones and lacks some. This repertoire shows 40,000 to 50,000 clones, more than 65% found once; its top ten account for 9.8%. Specimen: peripheral blood, collected from a patient treated with radiotherapy plus ipilimumab. Source of these receptors: a human donor with non-small cell lung cancer who had stable disease on radiotherapy plus ipilimumab. Each CDR3 is given with its conserved first and last residue. The D gene is left open where the match is weak. Size is omitted from some rows. Given values are once, few, many or a class for expanded clones.

size | J | V | D | length | CDR3 | DNA
. | TRBJ1-2 | TRBV11-3 | TRBD1 | 15 | CASSGQGDSHYGYTF | TGTGCCAGCAGCGGACAGGGCGATTCTCACTATGGCTACACCTTC
. | TRBJ1-2 | TRBV2 | . | 13 | CASWPGLIYGYTF | TGTGCCAGCTGGCCGGGACTCATATATGGCTACACCTTC
. | TRBJ2-2 | TRBV11-1 | TRBD1 | 13 | CASSPTGAGELFF | TGTGCCAGCAGCCCGACAGGGGCCGGGGAGCTGTTTTTT
few | TRBJ2-2 | TRBV18 | TRBD1 | 16 | CASSHRQGRDTGELFF | TGTGCCAGCTCACACCGACAGGGTAGAGACACCGGGGAGCTGTTTTTT
. | TRBJ2-3 | TRBV5-1 | . | 16 | CASSLGGTSWADTQYF | TGCGCCAGCAGCTTGGGAGGCACATCCTGGGCAGATACGCAGTATTTT
. | TRBJ1-6 | TRBV9 | . | 15 | CASSALSSYNSPLHF | TGTGCCAGCAGTGCCCTCAGCTCCTATAATTCACCCCTCCACTTT
. | TRBJ2-2 | TRBV5-1 | . | 15 | CASSLAAGVTGELFF | TGCGCCAGCAGCTTGGCCGCAGGGGTGACCGGGGAGCTGTTTTTT
many | TRBJ2-7 | TRBV11-3 | . | 15 | CASSSGGTGYHEQYF | TGTGCCAGCAGTTCGGGGGGGACAGGGTACCACGAGCAGTACTTC
once | TRBJ1-2 | TRBV15 | . | 13 | CATSRDGALPRTF | TGTGCCACCAGCAGAGATGGAGCGCTCCCTAGGACCTTC
few | TRBJ1-1 | TRBV7-9 | . | 13 | CASRLDSSTEAFF | TGTGCCAGCAGGTTGGACAGTTCCACTGAAGCTTTCTTT
once | TRBJ1-2 | TRBV19 | . | 15 | CASSIGGASNYGYTF | TGTGCCAGTAGTATAGGAGGTGCGAGTAACTATGGCTACACCTTC
. | TRBJ2-7 | TRBV2 | TRBD1 | 14 | CASSGTGSGYEQYF | TGTGCCAGCAGCGGGACAGGGAGCGGATACGAGCAGTACTTC
few | TRBJ2-2 | TRBV19 | . | 14 | CASSIAGNTGELFF | TGTGCCAGTAGTATAGCAGGGAACACCGGGGAGCTGTTTTTT
. | TRBJ1-3 | TRBV7-8 | . | 16 | CASSYRQVISGNTIYF | TGTGCCAGCAGCTACAGACAGGTGATCTCTGGAAACACCATATATTTT
. | TRBJ2-7 | TRBV10-3 | TRBD1 | 13 | CAISPGQGYEQYF | TGTGCCATCAGCCCGGGACAGGGATACGAGCAGTACTTC
. | TRBJ2-1 | TRBV5-1 | . | 13 | CASSLGGENEQFF | TGCGCCAGCAGCTTGGGGGGGGAGAATGAGCAGTTCTTC
. | TRBJ2-2 | TRBV29-1 | TRBD1 | 17 | CSVESPGQGAQAGELFF | TGCAGCGTCGAATCACCGGGACAGGGGGCGCAGGCCGGGGAGCTGTTTTTT
. | TRBJ1-6 | TRBV6-5 | . | 14 | CASSAGNYNSPLHF | TGTGCCAGCAGTGCGGGTAATTATAATTCACCCCTCCACTTT
. | TRBJ1-5 | TRBV19 | . | 18 | CASSIDRSQGRSNQPQHF | TGTGCCAGTAGTATAGACCGTTCACAGGGTCGGAGCAATCAGCCCCAGCATTTT
. | TRBJ2-3 | TRBV11-2 | TRBD2 | 15 | CASSSGGRFSDTQYF | TGTGCCAGCAGCTCGGGGGGGCGATTTTCAGATACGCAGTATTTT
. | TRBJ1-1 | TRBV2 | . | 16 | CASCDGAGLMNTEAFF | TGTGCCAGCTGTGATGGGGCAGGGCTTATGAACACTGAAGCTTTCTTT
. | TRBJ2-3 | TRBV7-9 | TRBD2 | 12 | CASSYSGTSFYF | TGTGCCAGCAGCTATAGTGGGACTAGCTTTTATTTT
medium-sized | TRBJ2-2 | TRBV15 | . | 14 | CATSRDRGTGELFF | TGTGCCACCAGCAGAGATAGGGGAACCGGGGAGCTGTTTTTT
. | TRBJ1-2 | TRBV5-8 | . | 13 | CASSPSYNYGYTF | TGTGCCAGCAGCCCCTCCTATAACTATGGCTACACCTTC
. | TRBJ2-7 | TRBV7-2 | . | 15 | CASSPRAALRYEQYF | TGTGCCAGCAGCCCGCGGGCGGCTTTAAGGTACGAGCAGTACTTC
. | TRBJ1-1 | TRBV30 | . | 13 | CAWRATGFVEAFF | TGTGCCTGGAGAGCTACAGGGTTTGTTGAAGCTTTCTTT
. | TRBJ1-5 | TRBV6-1 | . | 16 | CASSVRTATSNQPQHF | TGTGCCAGCAGTGTTAGGACAGCAACTAGCAATCAGCCCCAGCATTTT
. | TRBJ2-1 | TRBV19 | TRBD2 | 14 | CASTLGGGLGEQFF | TGTGCCAGTACCCTGGGCGGGGGGTTGGGCGAGCAGTTCTTC
. | TRBJ2-7 | TRBV18 | TRBD2 | 15 | CASSQIAGGPSEQYF | TGTGCCAGCTCACAAATAGCGGGGGGCCCATCGGAGCAGTACTTC
. | TRBJ2-1 | TRBV4-3 | TRBD1 | 16 | CASSQDATGGYNEQFF | TGCGCCAGCAGCCAAGATGCGACAGGGGGTTACAATGAGCAGTTCTTC
. | TRBJ1-6 | TRBV5-1 | TRBD1 | 16 | CASSLTDRAGNSPLHF | TGCGCCAGCAGCTTAACGGACAGGGCCGGCAATTCACCCCTCCACTTT
once | TRBJ2-3 | TRBV13 | TRBD1 | 16 | CASSPGTGGYTDTQYF | TGTGCCAGCAGCCCCGGGACAGGGGGTTACACAGATACGCAGTATTTT
. | TRBJ2-7 | TRBV14 | TRBD2 | 14 | CASSPGGHTYEQYF | TGTGCCAGCAGCCCGGGGGGGCATACCTACGAGCAGTACTTC
. | TRBJ1-6 | TRBV27 | . | 15 | CASSSTGSNNSPLHF | TGTGCCAGCAGCTCTACAGGGAGTAATAATTCACCCCTCCACTTT
. | TRBJ2-3 | TRBV20-1 | . | 11 | CSARRADTQYF | TGCAGTGCTAGACGAGCGGATACGCAGTATTTT
. | TRBJ2-3 | TRBV6-5 | TRBD2 | 15 | CASSLVGGAPDTQYF | TGTGCCAGCAGTTTGGTCGGGGGGGCGCCAGATACGCAGTATTTT
. | TRBJ1-1 | TRBV29-1 | TRBD1 | 14 | CSVEDSGQGEIAFF | TGCAGCGTTGAAGATTCCGGGCAGGGGGAAATAGCTTTCTTT
few | TRBJ1-4 | TRBV2 | . | 14 | CASSSGTSNEKLFF | TGTGCCAGCAGTTCCGGGACAAGCAATGAAAAACTGTTTTTT
. | TRBJ2-1 | TRBV11-1 | TRBD2 | 18 | CASSRRRGGPLEDNEQFF | TGTGCCAGCAGCCGTCGGCGGGGGGGCCCCTTAGAAGACAATGAGCAGTTCTTC
once | TRBJ2-3 | TRBV11-3 | . | 12 | CASSLRTDTQYF | TGTGCCAGCAGCCTAAGAACAGATACGCAGTATTTT
few | TRBJ2-7 | TRBV6-1 | . | 11 | CASSDFYEQYF | TGTGCCAGCAGTGACTTCTACGAGCAGTACTTC
. | TRBJ1-6 | TRBV5-1 | . | 16 | CASSLGRAAGDSPLHF | TGCGCCAGCAGCTTGGGAAGGGCGGCCGGGGATTCACCCCTCCACTTT
. | TRBJ1-5 | TRBV7-8 | . | 14 | CASSLQEGGQPQHF | TGTGCCAGCAGCTTACAGGAGGGAGGTCAGCCCCAGCATTTT
. | TRBJ1-2 | TRBV18 | . | 14 | CASSPDTGVRGYTF | TGTGCCAGCTCACCGGATACGGGGGTGAGAGGCTACACCTTC
few | TRBJ2-7 | TRBV5-6 | . | 15 | CASRETAHISYEQYF | TGTGCCAGCAGGGAGACAGCGCATATCTCCTACGAGCAGTACTTC
. | TRBJ1-3 | TRBV21-1 | . | 17 | CASSKEEGRPSGNTIYF | TGTGCCAGCAGCAAAGAGGAAGGCAGGCCCTCTGGAAACACCATATATTTT